The rows below give T cell receptor beta chains drawn from one sample of a study of T cells in Graves' hyperthyroidism and ophthalmopathy. MiXCR was run by TCRdb on the multiplex PCR reads, yielding one entry per CDR3 protein. In the table there are about 400,000 distinct CDR3 sequences, over 11% of which are singletons. Sequenced: blood. These receptors were obtained from a man aged 45 to 65 with Graves' ophthalmopathy. CDR3s include the opening cysteine and the closing phenylalanine or tryptophan. Each record gives: V gene, D gene, clone size, J gene, CDR3 DNA, CDR3 protein. D genes are given only for firm matches. Clone size is shown for a subset of rows, as once, few, many or a class of expanded clone.

>TRBV24-1|-|few|TRBJ1-2
TGTGCCACCAGTGAGAAGAAAAACTATGGCTACACCTTC
CATSEKKNYGYTF
>TRBV20-1|TRBD2|many|TRBJ2-1
TGCAGTGCTAGCCCGCCAGGAAGCGGGACCTACAATGAGCAGTTCTTC
CSASPPGSGTYNEQFF
>TRBV18|-|many|TRBJ2-7
TGTGCCAGCTCACCCTTACAGGGCATGGAGCAGTACTTC
CASSPLQGMEQYF
>TRBV28|TRBD2|many|TRBJ2-1
TGTGCCAGCAGGTCCGGCCTAGCGGGCTCCCTAAGGTCCTACAATGAGCAGTTCTTC
CASRSGLAGSLRSYNEQFF
>TRBV3-1|-|many|TRBJ2-1
TGTGCCAGCAGCCAAGCCCTTCTGAGGGGCGGAAAGTTCTTC
CASSQALLRGGKFF
>TRBV5-1|-|few|TRBJ1-5
TGCGCCAGCAGCCCCCAAGAACAGGGTCCGGAGCCCCAGCATTTT
CASSPQEQGPEPQHF
>TRBV19|-|many|TRBJ1-2
TGTGCCAGTAGTACGGAGGGCCTCTATGGCTACACCTTC
CASSTEGLYGYTF
>TRBV6-4|TRBD1|-|TRBJ2-3
TGTGCCAGCAGCGGACAGGGGTTAACAGATACGCAGTATTTT
CASSGQGLTDTQYF
>TRBV7-9|TRBD1|many|TRBJ1-1
TGTGCCAGCAGCTTAGTACAGGGGTACGCTGAAGCTTTCTTT
CASSLVQGYAEAFF
>TRBV9|TRBD2|-|TRBJ2-7
TGTGCCAGCAGCGTAAGCGGGGGCGGCGAGCAGTACTTC
CASSVSGGGEQYF
>TRBV6-1|-|many|TRBJ1-1
TGTGCCAGCAGTGAAAGGTGGGGCACGAACACTGAAGCTTTCTTT
CASSERWGTNTEAFF
>TRBV7-6|TRBD2|many|TRBJ2-5
TGTGCCAGCAGCCCCCGGGAGGGGAGGAGGAAAGAGACCCAGTACTTC
CASSPREGRRKETQYF
>TRBV20-1|-|many|TRBJ2-3
TGCAGTGCTAGGTGGCTAGGGGAGGATACGCAGTATTTT
CSARWLGEDTQYF
>TRBV7-9|-|-|TRBJ2-7
TGTGCCAGCAGCCCTCGGGTCGCTGCGGGGGAGCAGTACTTC
CASSPRVAAGEQYF
>TRBV5-1|-|many|TRBJ1-1
TGCGCCAGCAGCCGAAGGGATCAAAACACTGAAGCTTTCTTT
CASSRRDQNTEAFF
>TRBV3-1|-|few|TRBJ1-2
TGTGCCAGCAGCCAAGTGACCTCGAATGGCTACACCTTC
CASSQVTSNGYTF
>TRBV30|-|few|TRBJ1-1
TGTGCCTGGAGTAGAGGGACTGAAGCTTTCTTT
CAWSRGTEAFF
>TRBV5-1|-|many|TRBJ2-3
TGCGCCAGCAGCTACGGGGGCACAGATACGCAGTATTTT
CASSYGGTDTQYF
>TRBV30|-|many|TRBJ1-2
TGTGCCTGGATCCGGAACTATGGCTACACCTTC
CAWIRNYGYTF
>TRBV18|TRBD2|many|TRBJ2-1
TGTGCCAGCTCTTCGCTAGCGGTTTCCTACAATGAGCAGTTCTTC
CASSSLAVSYNEQFF
>TRBV27|TRBD1|-|TRBJ2-3
TGTGCCAGCAGTTTCTCCATGCCGGGACAGGGTAGTAGAGATACGCAGTATTTT
CASSFSMPGQGSRDTQYF
>TRBV6-1|-|-|TRBJ1-2
TGTGCCAGCAGTACGCACAGGGATTATGGCTACACCTTC
CASSTHRDYGYTF
>TRBV28|-|many|TRBJ2-3
TGTGCCAGCAGTACAGATACGCAGTATTTT
CASSTDTQYF
>TRBV5-1|TRBD1|few|TRBJ1-4
TGCGCCAGCAGCTCTCCGACAGGGGTCGATGAAAAACTGTTTTTT
CASSSPTGVDEKLFF
>TRBV18|TRBD2|many|TRBJ2-3
TGTGCCAGCTCTCCCATGGGGTCTAGCGGAGATACGCAGTATTTT
CASSPMGSSGDTQYF
>TRBV7-6|TRBD1|-|TRBJ1-5
TGTGCCAGCAGCTTCAGGGACAGGGGTTATCAGCCCCAGCATTTT
CASSFRDRGYQPQHF
>TRBV28|-|many|TRBJ2-4
TGTGCCAGCAGTTTCGGAGGGAAAGTAGCCAAAAACATTCAGTACTTC
CASSFGGKVAKNIQYF
>TRBV5-1|-|many|TRBJ1-1
TGCGCCAGCAACCGGGGACACCCGAACACTGAAGCTTTCTTT
CASNRGHPNTEAFF
>TRBV5-1|TRBD2|few|TRBJ2-7
TGCGCCAGCAGTCCACTAGCGGGAGTCAGCTCCTACGAGCAGTACTTC
CASSPLAGVSSYEQYF
>TRBV6-1|TRBD1|-|TRBJ2-3
TGTGCCAGCAGCCTACAGGGGGCAGTCGGGACAGATACGCAGTATTTT
CASSLQGAVGTDTQYF
>TRBV3-1|-|many|TRBJ1-1
TGTGCCAGCAGCCAAGGTGTACAGGGAGCTTTCTTT
CASSQGVQGAFF
>TRBV18|TRBD1|many|TRBJ2-3
TGTGCCAGCTCACCACCGTCGGGACAGGGGGCGACAGATACGCAGTATTTT
CASSPPSGQGATDTQYF
>TRBV27|-|-|TRBJ1-5
TGTGCCAGCAGCCCCCTAGGGGCGAGGCAGCCCCAGCATTTT
CASSPLGARQPQHF
>TRBV6-1|-|many|TRBJ2-5
TGTGCCAGCAGTGTGGACAGACAATTTGGGACCCAGTACTTC
CASSVDRQFGTQYF
>TRBV27|-|few|TRBJ2-2
TGTGCCAGCAGTTCCATTAATCCGGGAGTGGGCACCGGGGAGCTGTTTTTT
CASSSINPGVGTGELFF
>TRBV5-4|TRBD1|many|TRBJ2-5
TGTGCCAGCAGCTTGTGGCAGGGGGCTGTGGGGCAAGAGACCCAGTACTTC
CASSLWQGAVGQETQYF
>TRBV5-1|-|-|TRBJ2-5
TGCGCCAGCAGCCCCCAGGCGGCGGCCCAAGAGACCCAGTACTTC
CASSPQAAAQETQYF
>TRBV18|-|many|TRBJ1-1
TGTGCCAGCTCACCACTTGGTGAAGCTTTCTTT
CASSPLGEAFF
>TRBV4-2|-|-|TRBJ1-5
TGTGCCAGCAGCCAAGATGGGGGTGGCAATCAGCCCCAGCATTTT
CASSQDGGGNQPQHF
>TRBV18|-|many|TRBJ2-3
TGTGCCAGCTCACCACCTCTGCTGGGGACAGATACGCAGTATTTT
CASSPPLLGTDTQYF
>TRBV20-1|-|-|TRBJ2-1
TGCAGTGCTGCGCCCTGGGGGAACCCGGACAATGAGCAGTTCTTC
CSAAPWGNPDNEQFF
>TRBV30|-|many|TRBJ1-1
TGTGCCTGGATTAAGTTGAACACTGAAGCTTTCTTT
CAWIKLNTEAFF
>TRBV5-1|TRBD2|many|TRBJ2-3
TGCGCCAGCAGCTTGGCCGTGGGACTAGCGGGAAAAGCTAGCACAGATACGCAGTATTTT
CASSLAVGLAGKASTDTQYF
>TRBV7-2|-|few|TRBJ2-1
TGTGCCAGCAGCTTTCAGGGTTCGCACAATGAGCAGTTCTTC
CASSFQGSHNEQFF
>TRBV9|TRBD2|few|TRBJ2-7
TGTGCCAGCAGCGTACTAGCGGGAAACTACGAGCAGTACTTC
CASSVLAGNYEQYF
>TRBV6-1|TRBD2|few|TRBJ2-7
TGTGCCAGCAGTGGACTAGCGGGAGGTATCTCCTACGAGCAGTACTTC
CASSGLAGGISYEQYF
>TRBV30|TRBD1|-|TRBJ1-1
TGTGCCTGGGAAAGACAGGGGGGGGCTGAAGCTTTCTTT
CAWERQGGAEAFF
>TRBV5-1|-|many|TRBJ1-2
TGCGCCAGCAGCCCGAAATCGCAGGGTAACTATGGCTACACCTTC
CASSPKSQGNYGYTF
>TRBV19|TRBD2|-|TRBJ2-7
TGTGCCAGTAGTATACGAACTAGCGGACACTACGAGCAGTACTTC
CASSIRTSGHYEQYF
>TRBV3-1|TRBD2|many|TRBJ2-1
TGTGCCAGCAGTTTAGCGGGAGAAGAGTACAATGAGCAGTTCTTC
CASSLAGEEYNEQFF
>TRBV20-1|TRBD2|-|TRBJ2-3
TGCAGTGCTAGTGCCCCCATAGCGGGAGCGGCAGATACGCAGTATTTT
CSASAPIAGAADTQYF
>TRBV7-2|TRBD1|-|TRBJ2-7
TGTGCCAGCAGCTTAGACGGACAGGGGGCGTGGGAGCAGTACTTC
CASSLDGQGAWEQYF
>TRBV6-1|-|few|TRBJ2-1
TGTGCCAGCAACCCCCAAGCGGGTTCCGGGGGTGAGCAGTTCTTC
CASNPQAGSGGEQFF
>TRBV6-1|-|many|TRBJ2-4
TGTGCCAGCAGTCGGACTGGAGAAAACATTCAGTACTTC
CASSRTGENIQYF
>TRBV2|-|few|TRBJ1-5
TGTGCCAGCAGTGTGGCGGGGGCGAGTCAGCCCCAGCATTTT
CASSVAGASQPQHF
>TRBV12-3/TRBV12-4|-|many|TRBJ2-7
TGTGCCAGCAGTTTAGCCGGGTATTCCTACGAGCAGTACTTC
CASSLAGYSYEQYF
>TRBV4-2|-|many|TRBJ2-7
TGTGCCAGCAGCCAGGACCTTAGCAACGAGCAGTACTTC
CASSQDLSNEQYF
>TRBV5-5|-|many|TRBJ2-3
TGTGCCAGCAGCTTAGGTGGAGGGAGCACAGATACGCAGTATTTT
CASSLGGGSTDTQYF
>TRBV28|-|many|TRBJ2-7
TGTGCCAGCACTAAAAGGAGGGACGCCGCCTACGAGCAGTACTTC
CASTKRRDAAYEQYF
>TRBV19|TRBD2|few|TRBJ2-1
TGTGCCAGTAGTATCGCGGGGGGACACAATGAGCAGTTCTTC
CASSIAGGHNEQFF